One and the same sample provided the 32 T cell receptor beta chains below, sequenced in a study of cytomegalovirus exposure and HLA in healthy donors. PCR primers comprised 60 Vbeta and 13 Jbeta primers. Method: immunoSEQ multiplex PCR; TCRdb's copy keeps in-frame clones and lacks some. The sample includes around 160,000 clones, roughly 80% of them seen just once. The sample consisted of PBMCs. The receptors originated from a man between 35 and 55 years old in good health and CMV-seropositive.

The chain links TRBV5-1 to TRBJ2-6; no firm D call. CDR1 SGHRS and CDR2 YFSETQ come from the germline V gene. The V end lost 5 bases, the J end lost 0 bases, and 6 bases lay between the germline ends. The CDR3 is 14 residues long. The CDR3: CASREDSGANVLTF. The CDR3 DNA follows: TGCGCCAGCAGAGAGGACTCTGGGGCCAACGTCCTGACTTTC.

The genes are TRBV7-3 and TRBJ1-3, with a weak D call TRBD1 (6 bases). With 5 bases removed from V and 0 bases from J, the gap between germline ends came to 8 bases. CDR1 and CDR2 from the germline V gene are SGHTA and FQGTGA. This CDR3 is 14 amino acids long. CDR3 coding DNA: TGTGCCAGCAGCCCACAGGGCTCTGGAAACACCATATATTTT. Translating gives CASSPQGSGNTIYF.

The chain carries TRBV2 and TRBJ1-2, with a tentative D call TRBD1 (5 bases). The germline gives CDR1 SNHLY, CDR2 FYNNEI. V lost 2 bases, J lost 5 bases, and 6 bases lay in between. The CDR3 covers 12 residues. The CDR3 sequence is CASSEQGYGYTF. The CDR3 DNA is TGTGCCAGCAGTGAACAGGGTTATGGCTACACCTTC.

V is TRBV6-1 and J is TRBJ2-7, with D maybe TRBD1 (7 bases). The CDR3 contains 15 residues. Trimming cost V 7 bases and J 5 bases, with 21 bases left between them. Germline-derived CDR1 and CDR2 are MNHNS and SASEGT. CDR3 amino acids: CASKNSGGRAHEQYF. CDR3 DNA sequence: TGTGCCAGCAAAAACTCAGGGGGGCGCGCCCACGAGCAGTACTTC.

Concerning this clone: Other DNA sequences within the sample encode an identical CDR3. The rearrangement uses TRBV7-2 and TRBJ2-5, with 8 bases identical to TRBD2. The CDR3 consists of 14 residues. CDR1 SGHTA and CDR2 FQGNSA come from the germline V gene. V lost 2 bases and J lost 5; bases outside the gene matches: 4. CDR3 in amino acids: CASSLTSGGETQYF. CDR3 coding DNA: TGTGCCAGCAGCTTAACTAGCGGAGGGGAGACCCAGTACTTC.

This clone was seen a handful of times. J is TRBJ1-1 and V is TRBV6-6, with 8 bases matching TRBD1. Unmatched junction bases numbered 3, after V lost 2 bases and J lost 4 bases. The germline CDR1 and CDR2 sequences are MNHNY and SVGAGI (reference sequence). The CDR3 contains 14 residues. The CDR3: CASSYGQGVTEAFF. CDR3 in DNA: TGTGCCAGCAGTTACGGACAGGGAGTCACTGAAGCTTTCTTT.

The V and J genes are TRBV9 and TRBJ1-3, with TRBD1 identical over 7 bases. The V and J ends lost 0 bases and 4 bases, in that order; junction bases with no gene match: 1. Germline V lookup: CDR1 SGDLS, CDR2 YYNGEE. The CDR3 is 14 residues long. The CDR3 here is CASSVGDSGNTIYF. The CDR3 coding sequence is TGTGCCAGCAGCGTAGGGGACAGCGGAAACACCATATATTTT.

This clone was observed once. The chain couples TRBV18 to TRBJ2-7, with 8 bases aligning to TRBD1. Germline loops: CDR1 KGHSH, CDR2 LQKENI. The CDR3 totals 14 residues. The V gene end was trimmed by 2 bases and the J gene end by 4 bases; junction bases not matched to a gene: 4. This CDR3 reads CASSPRTGRYEQYF. The CDR3 bases are TGTGCCAGCTCACCAAGGACAGGGAGGTACGAGCAGTACTTC.

This chain links TRBV5-1 with TRBJ2-5; 9 positions agree with TRBD1. The V and J ends lost 2 bases and 4 bases, in that order; junction bases with no gene match: 6. Germline assignment: CDR1 SGHRS and CDR2 YFSETQ. The CDR3 is 15 residues long. CDR3 nucleotide sequence: TGCGCCAGCAGCTTTTCTACAGGGGGCGCAGAGACCCAGTACTTC. This gives the protein CASSFSTGGAETQYF.

The genes are TRBV7-2 and TRBJ1-2; D is unclear. Germline-derived CDR1 and CDR2 are SGHTA and FQGNSA. Trimming removed 2 bases at V and 3 bases at J, with 7 bases between. The CDR3 is 13 residues long. The CDR3 is CASSLSPDYGYTF. The CDR3 DNA reads TGTGCCAGCAGCTTATCTCCGGACTATGGCTACACCTTC. Combining the CDR3 with reference TRBV7-2 and TRBJ1-2 gives the whole variable domain GAGVSQSPSNKVTEKGKDVELRCDPISGHTALYWYRQSLGQGLEFLIYFQGNSAPDKSGLPSDRFSAERTGGSVSTLTIQRTQQEDSAVYLCASSLSPDYGYTFGSGTRLTVV.

This clone came up once. This chain uses TRBV5-8 with TRBJ2-7, with 9 positions matching TRBD2. The CDR3 is 15 amino acids. V lost 0 bases and J lost 6; bases outside the gene matches: 7. Germline V gene data show CDR1 as SGHTS and CDR2 as YDEGEE. DNA for the CDR3: TGTGCCAGCAGCTTGGGCTCTAGCGGGACACTCGAGCAGTACTTC. Its protein is CASSLGSSGTLEQYF.

The chain couples TRBV27 to TRBJ2-7; TRBD1 is a possible D gene (6 bases). The CDR3 is 15 amino acids. Trimming took 3 bases from V and 9 from J, leaving 21 bases between them. Germline lookup yields CDR1 MNHEY and CDR2 SMNVEV (reference sequence). As DNA, the CDR3 is TGTGCCAGCAGTTTCTCAGGACAGCCCTACGTAGGGCAGTACTTC. Its protein product is CASSFSGQPYVGQYF.

Remarks on this clone: One junction end does not reproduce the germline sequence, and a read error may be involved. J is TRBJ1-5 and V is TRBV4-1, with 9 bases aligning to TRBD1. Germline-derived CDR1 and CDR2 are MGHRA and YSYEKL. This CDR3 spans 15 amino acids. For the CDR3, the DNA is TGCGCCAGCAGCCAAAGGACAGGGGACAATCGGCCCCAGCATTTT. Translation: CASSQRTGDNRPQHF.

The V and J genes are TRBV5-1 and TRBJ2-1; 9 bases are a match to TRBD1. The ends lost 4 bases at V and 3 bases at J; junction bases unmatched: 5. The CDR3 sequence is 15 residues long. From germline, CDR1 is SGHRS and CDR2 YFSETQ. The CDR3 nucleotides are TGCGCCAGCAGCACGACAGGGGGTCTCTACAATGAGCAGTTCTTC. Translated: CASSTTGGLYNEQFF.

The genes are TRBV7-9 and TRBJ1-1; 7 bases align to TRBD1. The CDR3 is 15 residues long. J was trimmed by 5 bases and V by 0 bases; bases with no gene match: 6. CDR1 and CDR2 from the germline V gene are SEHNR and FQNEAQ (reference sequence). CDR3 coding DNA: TGTGCCAGCAGCTTAGCTGAGGGGGCGACGACTGAAGCTTTCTTT. It specifies CASSLAEGATTEAFF.

The genes are TRBV7-3 and TRBJ2-7; D gene uncertain. V was shortened by 2 bases and J by 2 bases, with 10 bases between the two germline ends. Germline V gene sequence: CDR1 SGHTA, CDR2 FQGTGA. The CDR3 length is 14 residues. DNA of the CDR3: TGTGCCAGCAGCTTATGGCCTGGCACCTACGAGCAGTACTTC. It codes for CASSLWPGTYEQYF.

The chain combines TRBV28 with TRBJ2-7; D possibly corresponds to TRBD1 (6 bases). The CDR3 has 14 amino acids. Germline V gene lookup returns CDR1 MDHEN and CDR2 SYDVKM. V shed 7 bases and J shed 1 base, with 14 bases lying between them. The CDR3 DNA reads TGTGCCAGCACCCCCGGGACAAGGTCCTACGAGCAGTACTTC. It translates to CASTPGTRSYEQYF.

The chain is built from TRBV7-3 and TRBJ2-1; TRBD2 matches at 10 bases. The CDR3 is 15 residues long. The germline V gene has CDR1 SGHTA and CDR2 FQGTGA. Trimming removed 5 bases from V and 4 bases from J; junction bases left unmatched: 5. The CDR3 here is CASSIGLAEYNEQFF. CDR3 coding DNA: TGTGCCAGCAGCATCGGACTAGCGGAGTACAATGAGCAGTTCTTC. The variable domain in full, completed from reference TRBV7-3 and TRBJ2-1, reads GAGVSQTPSNKVTEKGKYVELRCDPISGHTALYWYRQSLGQGPEFLIYFQGTGAADDSGLPNDRFFAVRPEGSVSTLKIQRTERGDSAVYLCASSIGLAEYNEQFFGPGTRLTVL.

The CDR3 region has the DNA TGTGCCTGGGCGGGACAGGGCAATCAGCCCCAGCATTTT. Encoded protein: CAWAGQGNQPQHF. This chain uses TRBV30 with TRBJ1-5; TRBD1 matches 8 bases. V was pared by 5 bases and J by 2 bases, with 2 bases of the junction left unmatched. The CDR3 spans 13 residues. The germline V gene encodes CDR1 GTSNPN and CDR2 SVGIG (reference sequence).

The J gene is TRBJ2-5, the V gene TRBV28; 7 bases match TRBD1. The J call may be wrong; the DNA end is better matched by TRBJ2-7. The CDR3 spans 15 residues. Germline V gene data show CDR1 as MDHEN and CDR2 as SYDVKM. DNA for the CDR3: TGTGCCAGCAGCCTAACCGGGACAGCCCTCTACGAGCAGTACTTC. Residues: CASSLTGTALYEQYF.

V usage is TRBV6-6 and J usage is TRBJ2-5; TRBD2 agrees at 7 bases. The CDR3 is made up of 13 amino acids. The germline CDR1 and CDR2 sequences are MNHNY and SVGAGI (reference sequence). V shed 2 bases and J 9 bases; nucleotides not matched to a gene: 6. The CDR3 nucleotides are TGTGCCAGCAGTTACAACGAGGGAGGGGCCCAGTACTTC. Translating it yields CASSYNEGGAQYF.

The sample holds one count of this clone. The chain carries TRBV27 and TRBJ1-4; the D gene is possibly TRBD1 (6 bases). Looked up from germline, CDR1 is MNHEY and CDR2 is SMNVEV (reference sequence). The CDR3 extends over 14 amino acids. V was trimmed by 2 bases and J by 12 bases, leaving 16 bases between them. This chain's CDR3 is CASSLGQGLGELFF. The CDR3 region has the DNA TGTGCCAGCAGTTTAGGGCAGGGGCTGGGAGAACTGTTTTTT.

V and J are TRBV18 and TRBJ2-1; 13 nucleotides match TRBD2. The CDR3 has 17 amino acids. J lost 3 bases, V lost 3 bases, and 5 bases had no gene match. Germline V gene sequence: CDR1 KGHSH, CDR2 LQKENI. The chain's CDR3 is CASSPPGLAGFYNEQFF. The CDR3 region has the DNA TGTGCCAGCTCACCCCCGGGACTAGCGGGGTTCTACAATGAGCAGTTCTTC.

The CDR3 loop reads CASRPDWGGTQYF. CDR3 in DNA: TGTGCCAGCAGGCCAGACTGGGGGGGGACCCAGTACTTC. The rearrangement uses TRBV27 and TRBJ2-5, with 7 bases identical to TRBD2. The germline gives CDR1 MNHEY, CDR2 SMNVEV (reference sequence). The CDR3 covers 13 residues. Trimming cost V 6 bases and J 7 bases; bases outside gene matches: 8.

This clone was picked up a small number of times. The rearrangement joins TRBV7-9 to TRBJ2-5; D is uncertain. Matching the DNA end better, TRBJ2-7 makes the J call doubtful. Germline CDR1 reads SEHNR; CDR2 reads FQNEAQ (reference sequence). The CDR3 extends over 15 amino acids. In DNA form, the CDR3 reads TGTGCCAGCAGCTTAGCTCCCTCGGTCTCATACGAGCAGTACTTC. This codes for CASSLAPSVSYEQYF.

The gene calls are TRBV6-5 and TRBJ2-7, with 11 bases aligning to TRBD1. CDR1 and CDR2 from the germline V gene are MNHEY and SVGAGI. The J segment lost 3 bases and the V segment lost 2 bases, leaving 0 bases of the junction unmatched. The CDR3 contains 14 residues. The CDR3 sequence is CASSYGTGGYEQYF. The CDR3 bases are TGTGCCAGCAGTTACGGGACAGGGGGCTACGAGCAGTACTTC.

The rearrangement uses TRBV7-2 and TRBJ2-7, with TRBD2 identical over 7 bases. The germline CDR1 and CDR2 sequences are SGHTA and FQGNSA. The CDR3 runs to 14 residues. V trimming: 2 bases; J trimming: 4 bases; junction bases outside the gene matches: 5. As DNA, the CDR3 is TGTGCCAGCAGCTTAATGCAGGGAGGGTACGAGCAGTACTTC. Its protein is CASSLMQGGYEQYF. The entire variable domain, with the rest obtained from reference TRBV7-2 and TRBJ2-7, is as follows: GAGVSQSPSNKVTEKGKDVELRCDPISGHTALYWYRQSLGQGLEFLIYFQGNSAPDKSGLPSDRFSAERTGGSVSTLTIQRTQQEDSAVYLCASSLMQGGYEQYFGPGTRLTVT.

CDR3 nucleotides: TGCGCCAGCAGCGGAGAAACGAGAGGACTGAGCTACGAGCAGTACTTC. Its translation is CASSGETRGLSYEQYF. The chain is built from TRBV4-1 and TRBJ2-7; D might be TRBD2 (5 bases). This CDR3 has 16 residues. Trimming removed 5 bases from V and 3 bases from J, with 20 bases in between. Looked up from germline, CDR1 is MGHRA and CDR2 is YSYEKL.

The CDR3 sequence: CAWRKIWGTETMNTEAFF. The CDR3, as DNA: TGTGCCTGGAGAAAAATATGGGGGACAGAGACCATGAACACTGAAGCTTTCTTT. The rearrangement uses TRBV30 and TRBJ1-1; 7 positions match TRBD1. The length of the CDR3 is 18 residues. CDR1 is GTSNPN, CDR2 SVGIG, per germline (reference sequence). The V segment lost 3 bases and the J segment 0 bases; nucleotides outside the gene matches: 16.

The chain uses TRBV19 and TRBJ2-3; the D gene is possibly TRBD2 (6 bases). Trimming took 4 bases from V and 6 from J, leaving 8 bases between them. Germline assignment: CDR1 LNHDA and CDR2 SQIVND (reference sequence). This CDR3 region has 12 residues. This chain's CDR3 is CASSTGRDTQYF. CDR3 coding DNA: TGTGCCAGTAGTACAGGGAGGGATACGCAGTATTTT.

The rearrangement joins TRBV7-2 to TRBJ2-7, with D perhaps TRBD2 (6 bases). Looked up from germline, CDR1 is SGHTA and CDR2 is FQGNSA. The CDR3 totals 14 residues. V was shortened by 3 bases and J by 2 bases, with 11 bases between the two germline ends. CDR3 sequence reads: CASSFLGTPYEQYF. The CDR3 region has the DNA TGTGCCAGCAGCTTTTTAGGGACTCCCTACGAGCAGTACTTC. The whole variable domain, filled in from reference TRBV7-2 and TRBJ2-7, reads GAGVSQSPSNKVTEKGKDVELRCDPISGHTALYWYRQSLGQGLEFLIYFQGNSAPDKSGLPSDRFSAERTGGSVSTLTIQRTQQEDSAVYLCASSFLGTPYEQYFGPGTRLTVT.

This sequence joins TRBV15 and TRBJ1-5, with a possible D match to TRBD1 (5 bases). The CDR3 totals 17 residues. Trimming shortened V by 2 bases and J by 3 bases, and 17 bases separated the two germline ends. Germline V gene sequence: CDR1 LNHNV, CDR2 YYDKDF (reference sequence). CDR3 sequence (DNA): TGTGCCACCAGCAGAAGCCCTGGGGGAGGTTACAATCAGCCCCAGCATTTT. Protein: CATSRSPGGGYNQPQHF.